This T cell receptor (beta chain) derives from a study of CD8 T cell repertoires and HIV-1 epitope variants. Background on the study: Each of Twenty-five Gag and Nef epitope peptides stimulated a separate culture. Epitopes were three Gag families plus Nef HW9 and YT9. Equal numbers of autologous T cell-negative cells presented antigen to enriched T cells.

V gave up 9 bases and J gave up 6 bases; unmatched junction bases: 1. Germline loops: CDR1 MGHDK, CDR2 SYGVNS. The CDR3 spans 11 residues. Data came from immunoSEQ multiplex PCR; TCRdb stores just in-frame clones and leaves some out. The table records 2,500 or so clones, 55% to 70% of them present only once. Worth noting for this clone: Its target is not known.

Whole-study results and caveats: A handful of clonotypes recognized Nef KF9, one HW9, none TAALDMSHF.

The origin of this receptor is a male donor with HIV. The sequenced sample consisted of cultured CD8+ T cells derived from PBMCs. The chain carries TRBV25-1 and TRBJ2-4; 8 bases agree with TRBD1. The CDR3 sequence: CASGQGNIQYF. The CDR3 nucleotides are TGTGCCAGTGGACAGGGAAACATTCAGTACTTC.